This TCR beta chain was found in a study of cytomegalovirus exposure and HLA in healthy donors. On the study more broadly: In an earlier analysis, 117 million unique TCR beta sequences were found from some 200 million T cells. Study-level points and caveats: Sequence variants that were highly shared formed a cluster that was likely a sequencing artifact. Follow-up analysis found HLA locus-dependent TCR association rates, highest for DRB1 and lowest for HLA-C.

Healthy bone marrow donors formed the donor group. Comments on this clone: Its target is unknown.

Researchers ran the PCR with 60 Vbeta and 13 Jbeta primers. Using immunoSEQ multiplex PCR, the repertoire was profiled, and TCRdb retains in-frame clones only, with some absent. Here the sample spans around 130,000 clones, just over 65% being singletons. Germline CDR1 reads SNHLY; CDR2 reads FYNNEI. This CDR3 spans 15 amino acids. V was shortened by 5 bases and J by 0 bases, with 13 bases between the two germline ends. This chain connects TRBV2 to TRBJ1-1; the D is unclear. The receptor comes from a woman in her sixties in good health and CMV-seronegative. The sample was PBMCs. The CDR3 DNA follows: TGTGCCAGCAGTCCCTACCTGGGCATGAACACTGAAGCTTTCTTT. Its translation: CASSPYLGMNTEAFF.